The T cell receptor (beta chain) under discussion was sequenced for a study of cytotoxic CD8 clonotypes in ibrutinib-treated CLL (dated by TCRdb to about 2021). Regarding the complete study: The cohort was composed of more than ten relapsed/refractory and 15 treatment-naive patients; IGHV unmutated status was identified in approximately 18 patients. Partial responses were observed in around 25 patients and complete responses in 2; after a median follow-up of around 68 months, remission was maintained in 15 or so patients and progression was observed in roughly twelve. Response samples were taken after a median of approximately 12 months on treatment, ranging from about 6 to 40 months. Every sample from remission and from progressive disease was obtained while the patients were still on ibrutinib. Cryopreserved peripheral blood mononuclear cells were collected at three points: before therapy, at response, and at either sustained remission or disease progression. On average, each sample yielded around 250,000 productive templates and under 95,000 productive rearrangements. Longitudinal samples were available for 26 of the 86 trial participants.

The V and J ends are trimmed by 0 bases and 3 bases, leaving 8 bases between them. Its CDR3 holds 14 amino acids, cysteine through phenylalanine. The sequence is cut down to CDR3 DNA, 42 bases in frame from base 1. The germline V gene yields KGHSH for CDR1 and LQKENI for CDR2. What the authors observed across the whole study: Public clonotypes were found to be uncommon and were observed to contract or remain stable during treatment; the increase in clonality was shown to reflect expansion of private clonotypes at ibrutinib response. Sampling times were not matched between patients in sustained remission and patients whose disease was progressing, and lymph node repertoires were not examined. At baseline, clonality was higher than in age-matched healthy donors and showed a strong correlation with circulating CD8+ T-cell counts. At ibrutinib response clonality went up, during sustained remission it held steady, and at progression it dropped back toward baseline.

Remarks on this clone: It has no known antigen specificity. The input lacks base qualities; no much larger clone sits a single base away.

On a MiSeq, deep resolution sequencing aimed for a depth between 1 in 1 million and 1 in 200,000 T cells, with each clonotype covered about 9.9x on average. The immunoSEQ hsTCRB Kit was used to generate the TCR beta libraries. The original methods were these. ImmunoSEQ Data Assistant and ImmunoSEQ Analyzer were used for data analysis, and V, D and J genes were assigned according to IMGT definitions. Clonality was computed as one minus normalized Shannon entropy of productive rearrangement frequencies, ranging from 0 to 1. Only overrepresented clonotypes making up at least 0.05% of the repertoire of each patient were included in the public clonotype analysis. Approximately 12 age-matched healthy donor repertoires from immuneACCESS were used as controls for clonality. TCRdb stores this immuneACCESS table with in-frame sequences only. Part of the clones is absent; in the studies checked, under half of the shortfall reflects unresolved V genes, and no reason is known for the rest. Clone size and V and J calls were adopted from that table, with D and trimming inferred from the DNA. The sample table contains some 200,000 clones; only one count was recorded for just under 80% of them. Of the sample, about an eighth falls within the top ten clones.

The label giving this sample's time point can be read as: about eleven months on ibrutinib. For TCR beta library preparation, around 1.8 micrograms of genomic DNA were extracted from the cryopreserved PBMCs. Longitudinal blood samples from CLL patients receiving ibrutinib monotherapy were subjected to high-throughput TCR beta sequencing. The patients took part in an open-label, single-center phase 2 trial of ibrutinib monotherapy. The receptor's source is a human donor with chronic lymphocytic leukemia. The source was PBMCs, collected after 12 months of ibrutinib treatment. This chain joins TRBV18 to TRBJ2-5; TRBD2 is a possible D gene, resting on 5 matching bases. The bases read TGTGCCAGCTCACCACCGAACGGGGAAGAGACCCAGTACTTC. This sequence encodes CASSPPNGEETQYF.